The 14 T cell receptor beta chains given below trace back to one sample, sequenced in a study of regulatory and conventional T cells in RAG deficiency. Blood CD4+ CD25-high CD127-low regulatory T cells supplied the genomic DNA template. TCRdb's table, derived via immunoSEQ multiplex PCR, lists solely in-frame clones and lacks some. The profile covers fewer than 10,000 clones, with 70% to 90% appearing a single time and about 1.2% taken by the ten largest. The same data also went into a second study, on regulatory T cells. That paper notes: Amplification used 52 TRBV primers and 13 TRBJ primers.

The sample consisted of Tregs sorted from blood. These receptors were obtained from a human donor in good health.

This sequence joins TRBV9 and TRBJ2-3, with 7 nucleotides matching TRBD1. CDR1 and CDR2 from the germline V gene are SGDLS and YYNGEE. V gave up 6 bases and J gave up 2 bases; unmatched junction bases: 9. This CDR3 comprises 15 residues. Here the CDR3 reads CASTEGAGATDTQYF. DNA for the CDR3: TGTGCCAGCACCGAGGGGGCAGGGGCCACAGATACGCAGTATTTT.

This clone was counted between two and nine times. The chain has TRBV19 and TRBJ1-5; a weak D match, TRBD1 (6 bases). The germline gives CDR1 LNHDA, CDR2 SQIVND (reference sequence). V lost 4 bases and J 0 bases, leaving 19 bases between the germline ends. The CDR3 has 18 amino acids. DNA for the CDR3: TGTGCCAGTAGTAAGTCCAGGGGTGGGGGATATAGCAATCAGCCCCAGCATTTT. Protein product: CASSKSRGGGYSNQPQHF.

This chain links TRBV11-2 with TRBJ2-2; D is tentatively TRBD1 or TRBD2 (5 bases each). V lost 6 bases, J lost 0 bases, and 11 bases lay in between. Per germline, CDR1 SGHAT and CDR2 FQNNGV. The CDR3 is made up of 15 amino acids. The CDR3 here is CASSPGTANTGELFF. CDR3 DNA: TGTGCCAGCAGTCCCGGGACGGCGAACACCGGGGAGCTGTTTTTT.

The chain couples TRBV19 to TRBJ1-6, with unresolved D. The germline V gene encodes CDR1 LNHDA and CDR2 SQIVND (reference sequence). V was shortened by 3 bases and J by 2 bases, with 11 bases between the two germline ends. CDR3 size: 16 residues. CDR3 coding DNA: TGTGCCAGTAGTATGAAGTTCGGGACCTATAATTCACCCCTCCACTTT. Protein: CASSMKFGTYNSPLHF.

This clone has a single count. CDR3 residues: CASSETGSQQYF. CDR3 coding DNA: TGTGCCAGCAGTGAGACAGGATCACAGCAGTACTTC. The chain recombines TRBV2 with TRBJ2-7; possibly TRBD1 for D (6 bases). CDR1 is SNHLY and CDR2 is FYNNEI in the germline V gene. V dropped 3 bases and J dropped 8 bases, with 11 bases sitting between them. The CDR3 totals 12 residues. The full variable domain, rest sourced from reference TRBV2 and TRBJ2-7, is EPEVTQTPSHQVTQMGQEVILRCVPISNHLYFYWYRQILGQKVEFLVSFYNNEISEKSEIFDDQFSVERPDGSNFTLKIRSTKLEDSAMYFCASSETGSQQYFGPGTRLTVT.

The chain is built from TRBV6-6 and TRBJ1-5; D ambiguous. Trimming removed 6 bases from V and 4 bases from J, with 10 bases in between. The CDR3 has 13 amino acids. Per the germline V gene, CDR1 is MNHNY and CDR2 is SVGAGI (reference sequence). DNA of the CDR3: TGTGCCAGCAGAGCCGACGGGAATCAGCCCCAGCATTTT. Protein: CASRADGNQPQHF.

The chain uses TRBV7-9 and TRBJ2-1; the D gene is possibly TRBD2 (6 bases). V gave up 5 bases and J gave up 0 bases, with 14 bases separating them. From germline, CDR1 is SEHNR and CDR2 FQNEAQ (reference sequence). The CDR3 is made up of 16 amino acids. CDR3 in amino acids: CASSPTTSVSYNEQFF. CDR3 bases: TGTGCCAGCAGCCCCACGACTAGTGTCTCCTACAATGAGCAGTTCTTC.

CDR3 DNA sequence: TGTGCCAGCTCACGGAACGGGGGTGGCGGGGAGCTGTTTTTT. This sequence encodes CASSRNGGGGELFF. V usage is TRBV7-2 and J usage is TRBJ2-2; D is possibly TRBD2 (6 bases). The CDR3 contains 14 residues. The germline V and J ends were trimmed by 8 bases and 7 bases, with 17 bases remaining between them. The germline V gene has CDR1 SGHTA and CDR2 FQGNSA.

The chain combines TRBV28 with TRBJ2-1; perhaps TRBD2 as D (5 bases). The germline CDR1 and CDR2 sequences are MDHEN and SYDVKM. The CDR3 is 14 amino acids. Trimming shortened V by 2 bases and J by 14 bases, and 19 bases separated the two germline ends. In DNA, the CDR3 is TGTGCCAGCAGTTTAGGTGCCGGGAAAATCGACAAGTTCTTC. Protein product: CASSLGAGKIDKFF.

The rearrangement joins TRBV5-1 to TRBJ1-1; D remains unclear. The CDR3 spans 18 residues. V was shortened by 5 bases and J by 3 bases, with 26 bases between the two germline ends. CDR1 SGHRS and CDR2 YFSETQ come from the germline V gene. CDR3 nucleotides: TGCGCCAGCAGTATAGGTCTACAGAGGCGGGTGGTGCACACTGAAGCTTTCTTT. Amino acid sequence: CASSIGLQRRVVHTEAFF.

The chain uses TRBV28 and TRBJ1-6; D possibly corresponds to TRBD1 (5 bases). Germline V CDR1 and CDR2: MDHEN, SYDVKM. V lost 6 bases to trimming and J lost 7 bases, with 13 bases between them. This CDR3 spans 14 amino acids. DNA of the CDR3: TGTGCCAGCAGACGTCAGGACATCAATTCACCCCTCCACTTT. This gives the protein CASRRQDINSPLHF.

In its sample, this clone was seen once. The chain is built from TRBV29-1 and TRBJ1-2, with TRBD1 as a possible D gene (5 bases). The germline V gene has CDR1 SQVTM and CDR2 ANQGSEA. V was clipped by 4 bases and J by 7 bases, with 16 bases between them. The CDR3 consists of 13 residues. The CDR3 loop is CSVAVGPGSGYTF. CDR3 DNA sequence: TGCAGCGTTGCGGTAGGACCAGGGTCTGGCTACACCTTC.

The chain employs TRBV7-2 and TRBJ1-1, with 8 bases that match TRBD1. The CDR3 extends over 14 amino acids. Germline V gene lookup returns CDR1 SGHTA and CDR2 FQGNSA. V was pared by 5 bases and J by 10 bases, with 12 bases of the junction left unmatched. The CDR3 coding sequence is TGTGCCAGCAGCACGGACAGGGCGGTCCGTGGAGCTTTCTTT. This sequence encodes CASSTDRAVRGAFF.

The chain couples TRBV5-1 to TRBJ2-5; 10 bases are a match to TRBD2. After removal of 0 bases from V and 4 bases from J, the junction contained 0 bases not matched to a gene. This CDR3 spans 14 amino acids. Germline values: CDR1 SGHRS, CDR2 YFSETQ. CDR3 sequence (DNA): TGCGCCAGCAGCTTGGCTAGCGGGGGAGAGACCCAGTACTTC. Its translation: CASSLASGGETQYF.